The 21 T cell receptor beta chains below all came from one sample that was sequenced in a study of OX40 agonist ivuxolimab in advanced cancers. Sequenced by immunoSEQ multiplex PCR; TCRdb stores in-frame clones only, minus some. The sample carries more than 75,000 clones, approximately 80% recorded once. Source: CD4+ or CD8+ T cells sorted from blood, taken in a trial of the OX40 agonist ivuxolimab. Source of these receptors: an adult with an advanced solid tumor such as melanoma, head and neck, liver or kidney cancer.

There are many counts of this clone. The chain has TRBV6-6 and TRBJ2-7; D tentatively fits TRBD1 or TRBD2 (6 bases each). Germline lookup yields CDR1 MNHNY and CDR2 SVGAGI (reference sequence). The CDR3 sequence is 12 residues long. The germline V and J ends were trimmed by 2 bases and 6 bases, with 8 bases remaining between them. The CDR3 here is CASSYKGGEQYV. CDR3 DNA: TGTGCCAGCAGTTACAAGGGGGGCGAGCAGTACGTC.

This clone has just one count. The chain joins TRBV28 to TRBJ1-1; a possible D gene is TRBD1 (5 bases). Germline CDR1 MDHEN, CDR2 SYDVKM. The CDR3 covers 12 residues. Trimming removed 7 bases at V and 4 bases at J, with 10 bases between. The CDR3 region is CASMAGTTEAFF. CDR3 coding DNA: TGTGCCAGCATGGCAGGGACCACTGAAGCTTTCTTT. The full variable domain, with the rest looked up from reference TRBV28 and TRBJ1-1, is DVKVTQSSRYLVKRTGEKVFLECVQDMDHENMFWYRQDPGLGLRLIYFSYDVKMKEKGDIPEGYSVSREKKERFSLILESASTNQTSMYLCASMAGTTEAFFGQGTRLTVV.

The CDR3 DNA follows: TGTGCCAGCAGCAAGGAGCGGTACAGGGGGCAATCACCGAACACCGGGGAGCTGTTTTTT. This gives the protein CASSKERYRGQSPNTGELFF. V is TRBV21-1 and J is TRBJ2-2; the table's D call, TRBD1, has no DNA check behind it. TRBV21-1 is a listed pseudogene. The CDR3 spans 20 residues.

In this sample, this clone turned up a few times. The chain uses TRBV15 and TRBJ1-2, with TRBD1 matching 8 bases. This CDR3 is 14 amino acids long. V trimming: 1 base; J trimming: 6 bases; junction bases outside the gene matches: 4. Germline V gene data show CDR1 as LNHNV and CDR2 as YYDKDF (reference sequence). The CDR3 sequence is CATSRADREDGYTF. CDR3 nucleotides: TGTGCCACCAGCAGAGCGGACAGGGAGGATGGCTACACCTTC.

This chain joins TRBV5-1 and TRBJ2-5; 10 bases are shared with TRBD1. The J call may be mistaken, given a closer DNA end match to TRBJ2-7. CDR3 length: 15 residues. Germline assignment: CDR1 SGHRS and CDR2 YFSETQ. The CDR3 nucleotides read TGCGCCAGCAGCTTGGCGGGGACAGGGGCCTACGAGCAGTACTTC. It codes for CASSLAGTGAYEQYF.

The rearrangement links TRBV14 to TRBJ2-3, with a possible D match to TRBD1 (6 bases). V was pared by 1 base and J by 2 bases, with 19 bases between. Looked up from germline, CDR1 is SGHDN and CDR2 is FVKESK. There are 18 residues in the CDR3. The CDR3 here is CASSQGGQSALITDTQYF. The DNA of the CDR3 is TGTGCCAGCAGCCAAGGGGGGCAGAGTGCGTTGATCACAGATACGCAGTATTTT.

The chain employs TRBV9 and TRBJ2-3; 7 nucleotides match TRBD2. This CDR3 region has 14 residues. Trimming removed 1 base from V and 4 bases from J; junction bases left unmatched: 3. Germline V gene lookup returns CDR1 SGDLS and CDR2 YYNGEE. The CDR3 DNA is TGTGCCAGCAGCGTACGGGACTATTCAGATACGCAGTATTTT. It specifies CASSVRDYSDTQYF.

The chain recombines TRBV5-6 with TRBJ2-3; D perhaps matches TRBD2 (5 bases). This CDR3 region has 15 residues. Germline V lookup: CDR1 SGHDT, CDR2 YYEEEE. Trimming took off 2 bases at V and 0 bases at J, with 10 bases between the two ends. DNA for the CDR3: TGTGCCAGCAGCTTCTACGGGGTTAGCACAGATACGCAGTATTTT. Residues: CASSFYGVSTDTQYF.

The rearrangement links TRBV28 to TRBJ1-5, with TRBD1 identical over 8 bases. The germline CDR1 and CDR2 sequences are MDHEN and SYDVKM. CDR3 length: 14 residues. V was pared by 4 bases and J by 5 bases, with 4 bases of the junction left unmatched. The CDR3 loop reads CASSSDREDQPQHF. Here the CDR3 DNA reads TGTGCCAGCAGTTCGGACAGGGAGGATCAGCCCCAGCATTTT.

CDR3 bases: TGTGCCAGCAGCCCCTACCGAGGACAGGGTGGCTACACCTTC. It encodes CASSPYRGQGGYTF. J is TRBJ1-2 and V is TRBV5-4, with TRBD1 matching 8 bases. After removal of 4 bases from V and 7 bases from J, the junction contained 9 bases not matched to a gene. This CDR3 comprises 14 residues. Per germline, CDR1 SGHNT and CDR2 YYREEE (reference sequence).

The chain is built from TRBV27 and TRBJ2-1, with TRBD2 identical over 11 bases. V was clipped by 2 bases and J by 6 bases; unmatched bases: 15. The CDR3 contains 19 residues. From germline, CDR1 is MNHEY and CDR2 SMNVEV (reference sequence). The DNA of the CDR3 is TGTGCCAGCAGTTTAGATTTTAGCGGACTAGCGGGTTCTGGCAATGAGCAGTTCTTC. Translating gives CASSLDFSGLAGSGNEQFF.

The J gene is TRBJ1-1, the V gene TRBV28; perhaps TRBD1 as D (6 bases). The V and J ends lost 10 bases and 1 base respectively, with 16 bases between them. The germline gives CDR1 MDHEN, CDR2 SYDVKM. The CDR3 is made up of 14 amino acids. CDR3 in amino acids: CATEGGVKNTEAFF. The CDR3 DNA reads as TGTGCCACCGAGGGGGGGGTAAAGAACACTGAAGCTTTCTTT.

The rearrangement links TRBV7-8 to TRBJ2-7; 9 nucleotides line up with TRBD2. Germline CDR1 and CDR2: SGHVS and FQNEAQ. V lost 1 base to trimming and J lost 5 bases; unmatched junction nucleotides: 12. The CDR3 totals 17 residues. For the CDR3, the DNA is TGTGCCAGCAGCTTAGTCCGGCAAGCGGGGGGTAGGGACGAGCAGTACTTC. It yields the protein CASSLVRQAGGRDEQYF. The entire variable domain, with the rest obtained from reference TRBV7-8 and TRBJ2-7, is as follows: GAGVSQSPRYKVAKRGQDVALRCDPISGHVSLFWYQQALGQGPEFLTYFQNEAQLDKSGLPSDRFFAERPEGSVSTLKIQRTQQEDSAVYLCASSLVRQAGGRDEQYFGPGTRLTVT.

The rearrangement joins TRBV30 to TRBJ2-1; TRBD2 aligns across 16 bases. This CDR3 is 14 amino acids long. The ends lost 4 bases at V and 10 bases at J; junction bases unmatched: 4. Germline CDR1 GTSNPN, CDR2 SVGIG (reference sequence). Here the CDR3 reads CAWTGLAGGQEQFF. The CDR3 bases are TGTGCCTGGACGGGACTAGCGGGGGGGCAGGAGCAGTTCTTC.

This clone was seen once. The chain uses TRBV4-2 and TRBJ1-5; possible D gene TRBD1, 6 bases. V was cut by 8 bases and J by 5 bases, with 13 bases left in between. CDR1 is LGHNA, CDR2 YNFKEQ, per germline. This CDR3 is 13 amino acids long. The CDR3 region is CASCGQPDQPQHF. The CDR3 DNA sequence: TGTGCCAGCTGCGGACAGCCTGATCAGCCCCAGCATTTT.

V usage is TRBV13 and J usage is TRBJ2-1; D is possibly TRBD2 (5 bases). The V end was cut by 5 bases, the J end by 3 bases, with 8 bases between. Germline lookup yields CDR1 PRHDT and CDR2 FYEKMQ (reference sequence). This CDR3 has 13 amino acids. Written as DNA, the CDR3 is TGTGCCAGCAGCCCGGGAAACTACAATGAGCAGTTCTTC. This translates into CASSPGNYNEQFF. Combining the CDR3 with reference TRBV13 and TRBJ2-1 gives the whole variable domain AAGVIQSPRHLIKEKRETATLKCYPIPRHDTVYWYQQGPGQDPQFLISFYEKMQSDKGSIPDRFSAQQFSDYHSELNMSSLELGDSALYFCASSPGNYNEQFFGPGTRLTVL.

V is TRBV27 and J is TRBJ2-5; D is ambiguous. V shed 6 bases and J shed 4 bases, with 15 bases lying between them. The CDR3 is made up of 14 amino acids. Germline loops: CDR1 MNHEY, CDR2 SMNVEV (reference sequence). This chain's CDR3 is CASRRLSQAETQYF. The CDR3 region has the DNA TGTGCCAGCAGAAGACTCAGCCAAGCAGAGACCCAGTACTTC.

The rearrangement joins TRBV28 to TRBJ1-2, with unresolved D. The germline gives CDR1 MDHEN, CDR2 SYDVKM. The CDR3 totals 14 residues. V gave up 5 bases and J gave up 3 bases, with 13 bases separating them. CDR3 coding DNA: TGTGCCAGCAGTCTTCTGGCTCCCTACTATGGCTACACCTTC. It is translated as CASSLLAPYYGYTF.

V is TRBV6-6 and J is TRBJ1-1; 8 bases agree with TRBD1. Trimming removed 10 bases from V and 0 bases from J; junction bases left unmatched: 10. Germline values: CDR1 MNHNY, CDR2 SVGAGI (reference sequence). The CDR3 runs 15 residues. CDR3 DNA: TGTGCCACCGTTCCCTCGGGACAGGTGAACACTGAAGCTTTCTTT. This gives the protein CATVPSGQVNTEAFF.

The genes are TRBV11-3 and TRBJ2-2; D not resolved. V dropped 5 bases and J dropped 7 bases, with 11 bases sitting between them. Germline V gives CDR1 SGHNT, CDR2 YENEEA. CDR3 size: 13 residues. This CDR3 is CASSLRSNGELFF. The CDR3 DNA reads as TGTGCCAGCAGCCTCAGATCGAACGGGGAGCTGTTTTTT.

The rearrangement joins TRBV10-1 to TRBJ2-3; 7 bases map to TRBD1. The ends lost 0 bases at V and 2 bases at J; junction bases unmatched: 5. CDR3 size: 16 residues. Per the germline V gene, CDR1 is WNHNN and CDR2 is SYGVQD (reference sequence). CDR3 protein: CASSESVTGNTDTQYF. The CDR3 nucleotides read TGCGCCAGCAGTGAGTCAGTGACAGGGAACACAGATACGCAGTATTTT.